The clone carrying this TCR beta chain was recorded only once. The antigen remains unidentified. This entry is derived from a study of OX40 agonist ivuxolimab in advanced cancers. The wider study: Prior anti-PD-1, anti-PD-L1 or anti-CTLA-4 therapy was allowed; around 43% had some. Study-level results: Averaging showed that CD8+ T cells had more expanded clones than CD4+ did.

V lost 2 bases and J lost 0, with 11 bases in between. The germline gives CDR1 SGHDN, CDR2 FVKESK. This CDR3 comprises 16 residues. Only in-frame clones appear in the TCRdb table, and some are missing; sequencing was by immunoSEQ multiplex PCR. The data contain 50,000 to 65,000 clones, 81% of them singletons. Source: CD4+ or CD8+ T cells sorted from blood, taken in a trial of the OX40 agonist ivuxolimab. The chain has TRBV14 and TRBJ1-3; the D is unclear. The source is an adult with an advanced solid tumor such as melanoma, head and neck, liver or kidney cancer. The CDR3 DNA reads as TGTGCCAGCAGCCAACGGTTAACGGCCTCTGGAAACACCATATATTTT. Translated: CASSQRLTASGNTIYF.